This T cell receptor beta chain was documented in a study of T cells in lung cancer brain metastases. In the study overall: About 85% of the roughly 20 patients had smoked, with a median of 40 pack-years. Median interval between primary and brain metastasis samples was 300 to 450 days.

The J segment lost 3 bases and the V segment lost 6 bases, leaving 11 bases of the junction unmatched. The CDR3 loop spans 15 amino acids. CDR1 is SNHLY and CDR2 is FYNNEI in the germline V gene. Study results and limitations: Paired primaries held more unique productive clones than brain metastases (median about 4,500 versus 1,500).

This clone showed up just once. Its antigen is currently unknown. The assay was immunoSEQ multiplex PCR, and TCRdb's table has in-frame clones only and misses some. Found here are fewer than 6,000 clones, 80% to 85% of them singletons; the top ten hold around 3%. The TCR originated in a woman aged 50 to 65 with non-small cell lung cancer. This chain uses TRBV2 with TRBJ2-7; TRBD1 matches 7 bases. What was sequenced was tumor tissue from the primary lung tumor. CDR3 protein: CASSRQGIRIYEQYF. In DNA form, the CDR3 reads TGTGCCAGCAGCCGACAGGGAATTCGTATCTACGAGCAGTACTTC.